These 20 T cell receptor beta chains share one sample of origin, sequenced in a study of control samples from healthy donors and cancer patients. Only in-frame clones appear in the TCRdb table, and some are missing; sequencing was by immunoSEQ multiplex PCR. The table includes some 100,000 clones, about 88% detected once. The source material was blood. Receptors were obtained from a woman aged 45-60 years in good health.

The rearrangement links TRBV12-3 or TRBV12-4 to TRBJ1-5; 10 bases match TRBD1. After removal of 5 bases from V and 6 bases from J, the junction contained 1 base not matched to a gene. This CDR3 is 13 amino acids long. Here the CDR3 DNA reads TGTGCCAGCAGTCGGACAGGGGGTCAGCCCCAGCATTTT. This gives the protein CASSRTGGQPQHF.

The chain joins TRBV4-2 to TRBJ1-1; possibly TRBD1 for D (5 bases). V gave up 4 bases and J gave up 8 bases, with 11 bases separating them. The CDR3 length is 12 residues. In germline, CDR1 is LGHNA, CDR2 YNFKEQ. As DNA, the CDR3 is TGTGCCAGCAGCCCCGCGGGGGTGGAAGCTTTCTTT. As protein: CASSPAGVEAFF.

The chain combines TRBV1 with TRBJ2-7. TRBV1 is a known pseudogene. The CDR3 totals 16 residues. CDR3 coding DNA: TGCACCAGCAGCCGAGCCGGGACCCTAAAGGGCTACGAGCAGTACTTC. Its protein product is CTSSRAGTLKGYEQYF.

The chain is built from TRBV28 and TRBJ1-1; 7 nucleotides agree with TRBD1. The germline CDR1 and CDR2 sequences are MDHEN and SYDVKM. CDR3 length: 14 amino acids. J lost 1 base, V lost 6 bases, and 5 bases had no gene match. The CDR3 sequence is CASRMGQTNTEAFF. As DNA, the CDR3 is TGTGCCAGCAGGATGGGACAGACGAACACTGAAGCTTTCTTT. Full variable domain (rest looked up from reference TRBV28 and TRBJ1-1): DVKVTQSSRYLVKRTGEKVFLECVQDMDHENMFWYRQDPGLGLRLIYFSYDVKMKEKGDIPEGYSVSREKKERFSLILESASTNQTSMYLCASRMGQTNTEAFFGQGTRLTVV.

The rearrangement joins TRBV11-3 to TRBJ1-1; 8 nucleotides align to TRBD1. In germline, CDR1 is SGHNT, CDR2 YENEEA. CDR3 size: 15 residues. V gave up 5 bases and J gave up 1 base; unmatched junction bases: 6. CDR3 sequence reads: CASSPRQGSNTEAFF. The CDR3 DNA follows: TGTGCCAGCAGCCCGAGACAGGGGTCGAACACTGAAGCTTTCTTT.

V usage is TRBV9 and J usage is TRBJ2-7; no reliable D call. The CDR3 is 13 amino acids. The germline V gene has CDR1 SGDLS and CDR2 YYNGEE. V gave up 5 bases and J gave up 4 bases, with 13 bases separating them. CDR3 sequence reads: CASSPAPLYEQYF. As DNA, the CDR3 is TGTGCCAGCAGTCCAGCTCCACTGTACGAGCAGTACTTC.

About this clone: One junction end does not reproduce the germline sequence, and a read error may be involved. This rearrangement joins TRBV5-6 to TRBJ2-5; D unresolved. CDR1 and CDR2 (germline): SGHDT, YYEEEE. CDR3 length: 12 residues. CDR3 region: CASSRYRGLKDF. The CDR3, as DNA: TGTGCCAGCAGCCGTTACAGAGGATTAAAAGACTTC.

V is TRBV19 and J is TRBJ1-4, with a possible D match to TRBD1 (5 bases). Germline V CDR1 and CDR2: LNHDA, SQIVND (reference sequence). This CDR3 has 15 residues. Trimming took off 7 bases at V and 1 base at J, with 13 bases between the two ends. The CDR3 loop reads CASNTGTGTNEKLFF. Here the CDR3 DNA reads TGTGCCAGTAACACAGGCACCGGAACTAATGAAAAACTGTTTTTT. Looking up the rest from reference TRBV19 and TRBJ1-4 gives the full variable domain: DGGITQSPKYLFRKEGQNVTLSCEQNLNHDAMYWYRQDPGQGLRLIYYSQIVNDFQKGDIAEGYSVSREKKESFPLTVTSAQKNPTAFYLCASNTGTGTNEKLFFGSGTQLSVL.

The V gene is TRBV13, the J gene TRBJ2-1; D might be TRBD2 (6 bases). The CDR3 totals 15 residues. The ends were cut back, 1 base at V and 6 bases at J, with 13 bases in the middle. CDR1 and CDR2 (germline): PRHDT, FYEKMQ (reference sequence). CDR3 sequence: CASSLVIGGVNEQFF. As DNA, the CDR3 is TGTGCCAGCAGCTTAGTTATCGGAGGGGTCAATGAGCAGTTCTTC. The whole variable domain, filled in from reference TRBV13 and TRBJ2-1, reads AAGVIQSPRHLIKEKRETATLKCYPIPRHDTVYWYQQGPGQDPQFLISFYEKMQSDKGSIPDRFSAQQFSDYHSELNMSSLELGDSALYFCASSLVIGGVNEQFFGPGTRLTVL.

The chain is built from TRBV7-3 and TRBJ2-6; weak D call: TRBD1 (6 bases). V lost 4 bases and J lost 6, with 13 bases in between. The V gene's germline CDR1 is SGHTA and CDR2 FQGTGA. This CDR3 is 15 amino acids long. CDR3 in DNA: TGTGCCAGCAGCTCACAGGGTCCCCCGGCCAACGTCCTGACTTTC. Its translation: CASSSQGPPANVLTF.

This clone has just a few counts. This chain connects TRBV6-2 or TRBV6-3 to TRBJ1-2; D is uncertain. Germline V gene sequence: CDR1 MNHEY, CDR2 SVGEGT. Trimming removed 2 bases from V and 4 bases from J, with 5 bases in between. The CDR3 covers 12 residues. The CDR3 DNA reads as TGTGCCAGCAGTTACCGCGTCTATGGCTACACCTTC. Translating gives CASSYRVYGYTF.

This clone was observed once. The chain couples TRBV5-5 to TRBJ2-5; TRBD2 matches at 10 bases. This CDR3 comprises 15 residues. Germline V gene data show CDR1 as SGHKS and CDR2 as YYEKEE (reference sequence). V dropped 4 bases and J dropped 5; count of bases not matched to a gene: 8. DNA of the CDR3: TGTGCCAGCAGCATTATGAGCGGGAGGGAGGAGACCCAGTACTTC. It specifies CASSIMSGREETQYF.

The gene calls are TRBV4-1 and TRBJ2-1; 10 bases align to TRBD1. V shed 4 bases and J 6 bases; nucleotides not matched to a gene: 3. This CDR3 is built from 14 residues. Germline CDR1 is MGHRA and CDR2 is YSYEKL. CDR3 sequence: CASSLGQGVNEQFF. CDR3 in DNA: TGCGCCAGCAGCCTAGGACAGGGGGTCAATGAGCAGTTCTTC.

This chain connects TRBV2 to TRBJ1-3; D remains ambiguous. Deletions cut 9 bases from V and 0 bases from J, with 9 bases between. This CDR3 comprises 13 residues. Germline CDR1 is SNHLY and CDR2 is FYNNEI. CDR3 DNA: TGTGCCAGTCAGTGGGGCTCTGGAAACACCATATATTTT. Translated: CASQWGSGNTIYF. The whole variable domain, filled in from reference TRBV2 and TRBJ1-3, reads EPEVTQTPSHQVTQMGQEVILRCVPISNHLYFYWYRQILGQKVEFLVSFYNNEISEKSEIFDDQFSVERPDGSNFTLKIRSTKLEDSAMYFCASQWGSGNTIYFGEGSWLTVV.

The chain couples TRBV20-1 to TRBJ1-1; D remains ambiguous. Germline V gene data show CDR1 as DFQATT and CDR2 as SNEGSKA (reference sequence). The V gene lost 3 bases and the J gene lost 4 bases, with 12 bases spanning the gap. CDR3 length: 13 amino acids. The CDR3 reads CSASLVSGTEAFF. CDR3 DNA sequence: TGCAGTGCTAGTCTTGTCAGTGGCACTGAAGCTTTCTTT.

The chain employs TRBV19 and TRBJ2-1; 10 positions agree with TRBD2. The CDR3 runs to 15 residues. Germline V lookup: CDR1 LNHDA, CDR2 SQIVND (reference sequence). Trimming cost V 4 bases and J 6 bases; bases outside gene matches: 6. Here the CDR3 reads CASSRAGGRGNEQFF. CDR3 in DNA: TGTGCCAGTAGTAGAGCGGGAGGGCGGGGCAATGAGCAGTTCTTC.

The J gene is TRBJ2-1, the V gene TRBV7-2; no clear D. This CDR3 spans 14 amino acids. Deletions cut 2 bases from V and 5 bases from J, with 10 bases between. The germline V gene encodes CDR1 SGHTA and CDR2 FQGNSA. CDR3: CASSLQHPNNEQFF. The CDR3 DNA follows: TGTGCCAGCAGCTTACAGCACCCAAACAATGAGCAGTTCTTC.

The chain uses TRBV2 and TRBJ2-7; TRBD1 might be the D (6 bases). This CDR3 is 14 amino acids long. V gave up 4 bases and J gave up 4 bases, with 14 bases separating them. Germline CDR1 and CDR2: SNHLY and FYNNEI. For the CDR3, the DNA is TGTGCCAGCAGTGTAAGCAGGGGACATTACGAGCAGTACTTC. It yields the protein CASSVSRGHYEQYF.

The chain carries TRBV4-1 and TRBJ2-2, with D unresolved. With 3 bases removed from V and 6 bases from J, the gap between germline ends came to 8 bases. The CDR3 consists of 13 residues. Germline assignment: CDR1 MGHRA and CDR2 YSYEKL. CDR3: CASSQGSAGELFF. The CDR3, as DNA: TGCGCCAGCAGCCAGGGAAGCGCCGGGGAGCTGTTTTTT.

The V call is TRBV7-8, the J call TRBJ2-3; 9 bases agree with TRBD2. With 2 bases clipped from V and 4 bases from J, the junction kept 7 bases outside the gene matches. The CDR3 loop spans 16 amino acids. Germline V CDR1 and CDR2: SGHVS, FQNEAQ. Here the CDR3 DNA reads TGTGCCAGCAGCTTAAGAAGGCGGGGGGGCGCAGATACGCAGTATTTT. Amino acids: CASSLRRRGGADTQYF.